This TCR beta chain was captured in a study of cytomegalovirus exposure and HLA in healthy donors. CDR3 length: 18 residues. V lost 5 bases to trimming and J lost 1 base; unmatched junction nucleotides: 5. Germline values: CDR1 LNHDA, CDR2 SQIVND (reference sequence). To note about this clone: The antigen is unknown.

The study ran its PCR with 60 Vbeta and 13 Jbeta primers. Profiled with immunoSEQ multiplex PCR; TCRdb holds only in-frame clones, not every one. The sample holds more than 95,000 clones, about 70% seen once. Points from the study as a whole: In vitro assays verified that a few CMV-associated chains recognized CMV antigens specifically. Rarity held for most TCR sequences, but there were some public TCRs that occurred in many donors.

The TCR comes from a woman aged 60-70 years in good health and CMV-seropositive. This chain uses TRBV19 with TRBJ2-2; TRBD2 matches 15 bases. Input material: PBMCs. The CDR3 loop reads CASSPRTSGGGNTGELFF. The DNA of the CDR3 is TGTGCCAGTAGTCCCCGGACTAGCGGGGGGGGGAACACCGGGGAGCTGTTTTTT.